The 23 T cell receptor beta chains given below trace back to one sample, sequenced in a study of T-cell reconstitution after alpha-beta-depleted transplantation in children. Using unique molecular identifiers, the investigators prepared the TCRbeta library. TCRdb called the PCR reads again in MiXCR, with one record for every CDR3 protein. The sample has 500,000 to 600,000 distinct CDR3 sequences; 18% are singletons. The material sequenced was PBMCs from the stem cell graft donor, taken from the stem cell graft. These TCRs come from a human donor who donated a stem cell graft to a child with acute lymphoblastic leukemia.

This clonotype showed up just a few times. The gene calls are TRBV10-3 and TRBJ2-3; 8 positions match TRBD2. Per germline, CDR1 ENHRY and CDR2 SYGVKD. Trimming at V came to 9 bases and at J to 3 bases, leaving 14 bases not matched to a gene. The CDR3 has 16 amino acids. DNA for the CDR3: TGTGCCATGGGTGGGGGTCAGCGGGAGACGACAGATACGCAGTATTTT. Its protein product is CAMGGGQRETTDTQYF.

This clonotype was detected a few times. This chain connects TRBV4-1 to TRBJ2-2; maybe TRBD2 (5 bases). There are 14 residues in the CDR3. CDR1 and CDR2 (germline): MGHRA, YSYEKL. Trimming removed 4 bases at V and 15 bases at J, with 21 bases between. The CDR3 nucleotides are TGCGCCAGCAGCCCTGAGCAGCGGCCAGTGAAGATGTTTTTT. This gives the protein CASSPEQRPVKMFF.

The chain uses TRBV7-9 and TRBJ2-7; D not certain. V shed 0 bases and J shed 4 bases, with 7 bases lying between them. Germline V gene sequence: CDR1 SEHNR, CDR2 FQNEAQ (reference sequence). The CDR3 loop spans 13 amino acids. The CDR3 sequence: CASSLAWAYEQYF. The CDR3 DNA sequence: TGTGCCAGCAGCTTAGCGTGGGCTTACGAGCAGTACTTC.

In this sample, this clonotype turned up a few times. The chain uses TRBV20-1 and TRBJ2-1, with 12 bases fitting TRBD1. The germline gives CDR1 DFQATT, CDR2 SNEGSKA (reference sequence). This CDR3 spans 18 amino acids. The V and J ends lost 2 bases and 0 bases, in that order; junction bases with no gene match: 8. DNA for the CDR3: TGCAGTGCTAGAAAACCCGGGACAGGGGGCAGCTCCTACAATGAGCAGTTCTTC. It specifies CSARKPGTGGSSYNEQFF.

This clonotype was recorded a few times. V and J are TRBV9 and TRBJ2-1, with D uncertain. The germline gives CDR1 SGDLS, CDR2 YYNGEE. This CDR3 is 14 amino acids long. Deletions cut 0 bases from V and 3 bases from J, with 7 bases between. CDR3 residues: CASSVGSFYNEQFF. The CDR3 region has the DNA TGTGCCAGCAGCGTAGGGAGTTTCTACAATGAGCAGTTCTTC.

This clonotype was observed a few times. The chain links TRBV12-3 or TRBV12-4 to TRBJ2-1; 10 bases are shared with TRBD2. The CDR3 has 13 amino acids. V lost 6 bases to trimming and J lost 9 bases; unmatched junction nucleotides: 5. In nucleotides, the CDR3 is TGTGCCAGCAGCCAGCGGGAGGGGAGTGAGCAGTTCTTC. Translated: CASSQREGSEQFF.

CDR3 in DNA: TGTGCCAGCAGTTTAGAGGTGTGGGGGGAGCTGTTTTTT. Translating gives CASSLEVWGELFF. The chain combines TRBV12-3 or TRBV12-4 with TRBJ2-2; D uncertain. Trimming removed 1 base at V and 8 bases at J, with 8 bases between. The CDR3 runs 13 residues.

There are a few counts of this clonotype. This chain links TRBV25-1 with TRBJ2-7, with D perhaps TRBD1 or TRBD2 (5 bases each). Germline V CDR1 and CDR2: MGHDK, SYGVNS. V was cut by 2 bases and J by 0 bases, with 8 bases left in between. This CDR3 is 14 amino acids long. In DNA, the CDR3 is TGTGCCAGCAGTGAACGGGGCCGCTCCTACGAGCAGTACTTC. It specifies CASSERGRSYEQYF.

The V call is TRBV5-5, the J call TRBJ1-1, with no clear D. Germline CDR1 reads SGHKS; CDR2 reads YYEKEE (reference sequence). The CDR3 has 15 amino acids. Trimming left V 1 base short and J 9 bases short, with 19 bases between. CDR3 DNA: TGTGCCAGCAGCTTGTCCGGTCTGCGGGGTGGGAAAGCTTTCTTT. Translation: CASSLSGLRGGKAFF.

The chain employs TRBV6-5 and TRBJ1-6; D is unclear. This CDR3 comprises 11 residues. The V end was cut by 5 bases, the J end by 6 bases, with 2 bases between. The germline V gene encodes CDR1 MNHEY and CDR2 SVGAGI. CDR3 sequence reads: CASSINSPLHF. CDR3 DNA: TGTGCCAGCAGTATTAATTCACCCCTCCACTTT.

The chain has TRBV30 and TRBJ2-1; D ambiguous. The germline V gene encodes CDR1 GTSNPN and CDR2 SVGIG (reference sequence). Trimming shortened V by 0 bases and J by 4 bases, and 7 bases separated the two germline ends. The CDR3 totals 13 residues. CDR3 sequence (DNA): TGTGCCTGGAGTGTTATGGCTTACAATGAGCAGTTCTTC. Translated: CAWSVMAYNEQFF.

The gene calls are TRBV11-2 and TRBJ2-5, with D perhaps assigned TRBD1 or TRBD2 (5 bases each). This CDR3 is built from 14 residues. CDR1 and CDR2 (germline): SGHAT, FQNNGV. V lost 3 bases to trimming and J lost 8 bases, with 16 bases between them. CDR3 residues: CASSLGPDFGTQYF. CDR3 nucleotide sequence: TGTGCCAGCAGCTTGGGACCCGATTTTGGAACCCAGTACTTC.

This clonotype showed up just a few times. The chain uses TRBV20-1 and TRBJ2-1, with D maybe TRBD1 (5 bases). V shed 6 bases and J shed 5 bases, with 23 bases lying between them. CDR3 length: 16 residues. CDR1 is DFQATT, CDR2 SNEGSKA, per germline (reference sequence). CDR3 nucleotide sequence: TGCAGTGCGACAAGGGATAGCTGGGGCAGGGACAATGAGCAGTTCTTC. Protein product: CSATRDSWGRDNEQFF.

Only a few counts were recorded for this clonotype. The chain uses TRBV27 and TRBJ2-7, with 7 positions matching TRBD1. The V and J ends lost 0 bases and 2 bases, in that order; junction bases with no gene match: 10. Germline V gene lookup returns CDR1 MNHEY and CDR2 SMNVEV (reference sequence). CDR3 length: 17 residues. The CDR3 DNA follows: TGTGCCAGCAGTTTATCGATAGGCAGGGGGAATCCCTACGAGCAGTACTTC. As protein: CASSLSIGRGNPYEQYF.

This chain joins TRBV7-4 and TRBJ2-7; 9 bases are a match to TRBD1. Germline V gives CDR1 SGHVT, CDR2 SQSDAQ. The CDR3 loop spans 17 amino acids. The J segment lost 4 bases and the V segment lost 3 bases, leaving 13 bases of the junction unmatched. This chain's CDR3 is CASSFTSAPGTGYEQYF. The CDR3 DNA sequence: TGTGCCAGCAGCTTCACCTCGGCACCCGGGACAGGGTACGAGCAGTACTTC.

The sample holds a few counts of this clonotype. The chain employs TRBV11-2 and TRBJ2-1; 7 bases fit TRBD1. The CDR3 spans 16 residues. J gave up 4 bases and V 4 bases, and 10 bases lay outside the gene matches. Germline V gene data show CDR1 as SGHAT and CDR2 as FQNNGV. DNA for the CDR3: TGTGCCAGCAGCTCCCCCGCCAGGGGGAAATACAATGAGCAGTTCTTC. Amino acids: CASSSPARGKYNEQFF.

This clonotype was observed many times. V and J are TRBV29-1 and TRBJ2-2; D remains ambiguous. CDR1 is SQVTM and CDR2 is ANQGSEA in the germline V gene. The CDR3 contains 14 residues. Trimming removed 3 bases at V and 2 bases at J, with 10 bases between. The CDR3 sequence is CSVESPFNTGELFF. CDR3 DNA sequence: TGCAGCGTTGAGTCGCCCTTTAACACCGGGGAGCTGTTTTTT.

This clonotype was detected only a few times. This chain uses TRBV29-1 with TRBJ1-5; D is uncertain. The V gene lost 4 bases and the J gene lost 0 bases, with 7 bases spanning the gap. The V gene's germline CDR1 is SQVTM and CDR2 ANQGSEA. The CDR3 is 13 residues long. The CDR3 loop is CSVGGHSNQPQHF. The CDR3 coding sequence is TGCAGCGTTGGGGGTCATAGCAATCAGCCCCAGCATTTT.

This clonotype was found a few times. The rearrangement uses TRBV29-1 and TRBJ1-1; D ambiguous. The CDR3 totals 12 residues. Germline CDR1 SQVTM, CDR2 ANQGSEA. Deletions cut 4 bases from V and 6 bases from J, with 12 bases between. Written as DNA, the CDR3 is TGCAGCGTTGCCAAGAGGGTCCCTGAAGCTTTCTTT. It yields the protein CSVAKRVPEAFF.

This clonotype was seen only a few times. The chain uses TRBV7-9 and TRBJ1-5, with D unclear. The CDR3 consists of 17 residues. CDR1 and CDR2 (germline): SEHNR, FQNEAQ (reference sequence). The V and J ends lost 2 bases and 4 bases respectively, with 18 bases between them. CDR3 sequence: CASSLRSPGGPNQPQHF. The CDR3 bases are TGTGCCAGCAGCTTAAGGTCCCCGGGAGGTCCGAATCAGCCCCAGCATTTT.

This clonotype has more than one count but fewer than ten. Mismatch with germline at one junction end may stem from a read error. The chain is built from TRBV5-5 and TRBJ2-2; a weak D match, TRBD2 (5 bases). Germline values: CDR1 SGHKS, CDR2 YYEKEE (reference sequence). This CDR3 has 14 residues. The CDR3 protein is CASSLVGNPGELFF. The CDR3 bases are TGTGCCAGCAGCTTGGTCGGGAACCCCGGGGAGCTGTTTTTT.

This sequence joins TRBV12-3 or TRBV12-4 and TRBJ2-7, with TRBD1 matching 8 bases. This CDR3 is 15 amino acids long. The J segment lost 5 bases and the V segment lost 3 bases, leaving 9 bases of the junction unmatched. In DNA form, the CDR3 reads TGTGCCAGCAGTTTTTTCCCGGACAGGGCAGACGAGCAGTACTTC. Translation: CASSFFPDRADEQYF.

The V gene is TRBV10-3, the J gene TRBJ2-7; D unclear. Germline V gene sequence: CDR1 ENHRY, CDR2 SYGVKD. The length of the CDR3 is 14 residues. With 2 bases removed from V and 4 bases from J, the gap between germline ends came to 12 bases. The CDR3 is CAISEPGSVYEQYF. The CDR3 bases are TGTGCCATCAGTGAGCCGGGTAGTGTGTACGAGCAGTACTTC.